This T cell receptor (beta chain) derives from a study of blood T cell repertoires in COVID-19. Study context: Sites in the United States, Italy and Spain provided acute and convalescent COVID-19 samples. T cells, B-cell-depleted T cells, or PBMCs provided the cDNA or gDNA that served as material.

The CDR3 extends over 15 amino acids. Trimming removed 4 bases from V and 0 bases from J, with 11 bases in between. Germline V CDR1 and CDR2: SGHRS, YFSETQ. Per the authors' pipeline: Amplified reference gene primers provided the basis for estimating nucleated cell counts. The data were produced by immunoSEQ multiplex PCR, yet TCRdb's version contains in-frame clones alone and is incomplete. V and J calls and clone size are as listed in that table; D and trimming were resolved from the DNA. The sample holds roughly 200,000 clones, 75% to 95% seen once. V and J are TRBV5-1 and TRBJ2-1, with a weak D call TRBD1 (5 bases). The sequenced sample was peripheral blood. This clonotype originated in a man aged 50 to 60 with acute or convalescent COVID-19. CDR3 loop: CASSQQVSSYNEQFF. As DNA, the CDR3 is TGCGCCAGCAGCCAACAGGTGAGCTCCTACAATGAGCAGTTCTTC.